The next 32 T cell receptor beta chains were all read from a single sample in a study of tumor-infiltrating lymphocytes in primary liver carcinoma. The researchers produced TCR beta cDNA from around 500 ng total RNA with a constant-region primer. The TCR beta library was amplified through three nested multiplex PCR rounds in a modified ARM-PCR procedure. In the first two PCR rounds, TRBV1-TRBV30 forward primers were paired with a C-beta reverse primer, and each round lasted roughly 9 cycles. MiXCR was run by TCRdb on the multiplex PCR reads, yielding one entry per CDR3 protein. This table holds tens of thousands of distinct CDR3 sequences, roughly 80% found once. Unsorted bulk tissue (roughly 19-31 mg) underwent RNA and DNA co-extraction. Specimen: tumor-adjacent normal liver tissue. These receptor sequences come from a man in his forties with primary liver carcinoma and hepatitis B virus infection.

In this sample, this clonotype turned up a few times. Its ends do not fully match the called genes, so a read error is possible. This chain connects TRBV5-6 to TRBJ1-5; no clear D. The CDR3 has 14 residues. Germline loops: CDR1 SGHDT, CDR2 YYEEEE. CDR3 amino acids: CASSLGLDNQSQHF. The CDR3 DNA sequence: TGTGCCAGCAGCTTGGGGCTCGACAATCAGTCCCAGCATTTT.

Note on this clonotype: A much larger clone sits a single nucleotide away, making a read error possible. The chain joins TRBV7-9 to TRBJ1-2; D remains unclear. Germline V gene sequence: CDR1 SEHNR, CDR2 FQNEAQ (reference sequence). V was cut by 5 bases and J by 3 bases, with 13 bases left in between. The CDR3 totals 14 residues. CDR3 sequence: CASSMDDRYYGYTF. CDR3 coding DNA: TGTGCCAGCAGCATGGATGACCGGTACTATGGCTACACCTTC.

This clonotype was observed once. This CDR3 is missing its conserved last phenylalanine or tryptophan, likely due to a read error. The chain carries TRBV29-1 and TRBJ2-3; D not certain. From germline, CDR1 is SQVTM and CDR2 ANQGSEA. The CDR3 extends over 11 amino acids. V lost 4 bases and J 4 bases, leaving 6 bases between the germline ends. The CDR3 protein is CSVGLSDTQYL. CDR3 bases: TGCAGCGTTGGGTTATCAGATACGCAGTATCTT.

This clonotype appeared many times. The chain is built from TRBV28 and TRBJ2-3; 9 bases are a match to TRBD2. This CDR3 has 15 residues. From germline, CDR1 is MDHEN and CDR2 SYDVKM. The J segment lost 6 bases and the V segment lost 3 bases, leaving 7 bases of the junction unmatched. The CDR3, as DNA: TGTGCCAGCAGTTTGGCGGGGGGGACTCGGGATACGCAGTATTTT. This gives the protein CASSLAGGTRDTQYF.

As for this clonotype: One end of the junction fails to match germline, which may point to a read error. The V gene is TRBV11-1, the J gene TRBJ2-4; 10 bases match TRBD2. Germline V lookup: CDR1 SGHAT, CDR2 FQDESV (reference sequence). The CDR3 has 17 amino acids. The CDR3: CPSSVPGTSGTKNIQYF. CDR3 DNA sequence: TGTCCCAGCAGCGTTCCCGGTACTAGCGGGACCAAAAACATTCAGTACTTC.

To note about this clonotype: A much larger clone differs by one base, so this may be a read error. The rearrangement links TRBV5-1 to TRBJ2-3, with 8 bases identical to TRBD2. CDR3 length: 16 residues. Germline V CDR1 and CDR2: SGHRS, YFSETQ. The CDR3 here is CASSSTSGRNTGTQYF. For the CDR3, the DNA is TGCGCCAGCAGCTCGACCAGCGGGAGAAACACAGGTACGCAGTATTTT.

Details on this clonotype: A much larger clone lies a single base off, so this may be a read error. The rearrangement links TRBV2 to TRBJ1-1, with D unclear. V shed 5 bases and J shed 4 bases, with 11 bases lying between them. Germline V gives CDR1 SNHLY, CDR2 FYNNEI. The length of the CDR3 is 13 residues. Here the CDR3 reads CASSYTESTEAFF. DNA of the CDR3: TGTGCCAGCAGTTATACAGAGAGCACTGAAGCTTTCTTT.

The chain recombines TRBV19 with TRBJ1-5; D ambiguous. V was pared by 5 bases and J by 3 bases, with 20 bases between. The CDR3 totals 17 residues. CDR1 is LNHDA, CDR2 SQIVND, per germline (reference sequence). The CDR3: CASSQFIRSGDNQPQHF. DNA for the CDR3: TGTGCCAGTAGTCAATTCATTCGGTCAGGAGACAATCAGCCCCAGCATTTT.

This clonotype has at least ten counts. V usage is TRBV3-1 and J usage is TRBJ2-3; TRBD2 aligns across 7 bases. Unmatched junction bases numbered 5, after V lost 4 bases and J lost 1 base. The germline CDR1 and CDR2 sequences are LGHDT and YNNKEL (reference sequence). This CDR3 comprises 15 residues. Written as DNA, the CDR3 is TGTGCCAGCAGCCCCCGTGGACTAGGCACAGATACGCAGTATTTT. Translating gives CASSPRGLGTDTQYF.

V is TRBV30 and J is TRBJ2-7, with a tentative D call TRBD2 (5 bases). CDR3 size: 15 residues. Germline CDR1 is GTSNPN and CDR2 is SVGIG (reference sequence). V dropped 3 bases and J dropped 6 bases, with 21 bases sitting between them. CDR3 sequence: CAWRPLWKEAGEQYF. CDR3 DNA: TGTGCCTGGAGGCCTCTCTGGAAGGAGGCAGGCGAGCAGTACTTC.

Of note for this clonotype: Its ends do not fully match the called genes, so a read error is possible. The chain joins TRBV12-3 or TRBV12-4 to TRBJ2-6; D perhaps matches TRBD2 (6 bases). The CDR3 contains 15 residues. CDR3 protein: CASMEGRSGVNVLTF. CDR3 coding DNA: TGTGCCAGCATGGAGGGACGCTCTGGGGTCAACGTCCTGACTTTC.

This clonotype has only one observation. The rearrangement links TRBV11-1 to TRBJ2-2, with no clear D. V was shortened by 7 bases and J by 5 bases, with 11 bases between the two germline ends. The V gene's germline CDR1 is SGHAT and CDR2 FQDESV (reference sequence). The CDR3 is 13 residues long. The CDR3 region has the DNA TGTGCCAGCATCATAGGGCCTACCGGGGAGCTGTTTTTT. Translation gives CASIIGPTGELFF.

The chain uses TRBV7-3 and TRBJ2-3, with D maybe TRBD1 (6 bases). V gave up 9 bases and J gave up 0 bases, with 16 bases separating them. CDR1 and CDR2 (germline): SGHTA, FQGTGA. The CDR3 covers 15 residues. The CDR3 nucleotides are TGTGCCAGGAGCCGAAACCAGGGGAGCACAGATACGCAGTATTTT. It encodes CARSRNQGSTDTQYF. The full variable domain, with the rest looked up from reference TRBV7-3 and TRBJ2-3, is GAGVSQTPSNKVTEKGKYVELRCDPISGHTALYWYRQSLGQGPEFLIYFQGTGAADDSGLPNDRFFAVRPEGSVSTLKIQRTERGDSAVYLCARSRNQGSTDTQYFGPGTRLTVL.

Notes on this clonotype: This may be a read error: a much more frequent sequence differs by one nucleotide. Because it lacks the conserved phenylalanine or tryptophan at the end, this CDR3 is likely a read error. The chain links TRBV7-9 to TRBJ1-2; TRBD1 matches 8 bases. Losses at the gene ends were 6 bases for V and 3 bases for J; bases not matched to a gene: 6. The CDR3 sequence is 14 residues long. Per the germline V gene, CDR1 is SEHNR and CDR2 is FQNEAQ (reference sequence). The CDR3 loop reads CASSPGQGYYGYTS. The DNA for the CDR3 is TGTGCCAGCAGTCCTGGACAGGGCTACTATGGCTACACCTCC.

As for this clonotype: The conserved closing phenylalanine or tryptophan is absent in this CDR3, likely reflecting a read error. It is unclear where the CDR3 begins or ends on the DNA, so no DNA is shown, and the CDR3 is as TCRdb lists it. The chain carries TRBV11-2 and TRBJ2-6; the table's D call, TRBD1, has no DNA check behind it. Germline V CDR1 and CDR2: SGHAT, FQNNGV. From its first to its last residue, the CDR3 has 21 amino acids. The chain's CDR3 is CASSMGGDRGISPSGANVLTL.

The chain carries TRBV29-1 and TRBJ2-7; 7 positions match TRBD1. This CDR3 spans 13 amino acids. The germline gives CDR1 SQVTM, CDR2 ANQGSEA. Unmatched junction bases numbered 16, after V lost 5 bases and J lost 12 bases. CDR3 coding DNA: TGCAGCGTTCTGACAGGGTACTCATACAAGCGGTACTTC. Encoded protein: CSVLTGYSYKRYF.

A word on this clonotype: Its ends do not fully match the called genes, so a read error is possible. This chain uses TRBV5-1 with TRBJ2-1; 12 positions agree with TRBD1. Germline values: CDR1 SGHRS, CDR2 YFSETQ. The CDR3 has 17 amino acids. CDR3 nucleotides: TGCGCCAGCAGCTTGGCCGGGACAGGGGGCGGCCACAATGGGCAGTTCTTC. Protein sequence: CASSLAGTGGGHNGQFF. Looking up the rest from reference TRBV5-1 and TRBJ2-1 gives the full variable domain: KAGVTQTPRYLIKTRGQQVTLSCSPISGHRSVSWYQQTPGQGLQFLFEYFSETQRNKGNFPGRFSGRQFSNSRSEMNVSTLELGDSALYLCASSLAGTGGGHNGQFFGPGTRLTVL.

In regard to this clonotype: The junction departs from the called germline gene at one end, perhaps through a read error. The chain is built from TRBV11-1 and TRBJ2-4; 13 positions match TRBD2. The germline gives CDR1 SGHAT, CDR2 FQDESV (reference sequence). The CDR3 is 17 amino acids. The CDR3 sequence: CASGFPGTSGTKHIQYF. In DNA, the CDR3 is TGTGCCAGCGGCTTTCCCGGGACTAGCGGGACCAAACATATTCAGTACTTC.

In regard to this clonotype: Since no conserved phenylalanine or tryptophan closes the CDR3, a read error is the likely cause. The chain links TRBV12-3 or TRBV12-4 to TRBJ2-1; 9 bases are a match to TRBD2. The CDR3 runs 14 residues. The chain's CDR3 is CVSSLREGRNEQFY. The CDR3 DNA is TGTGTCAGCAGTTTGCGGGAGGGCCGGAATGAGCAGTTCTAC.

By frequency in the sample, this clonotype is medium-sized. The chain uses TRBV29-1 and TRBJ2-4; tentatively, D is TRBD1 (5 bases). V lost 0 bases and J 1 base, leaving 10 bases between the germline ends. The germline CDR1 and CDR2 sequences are SQVTM and ANQGSEA. The CDR3 runs 15 residues. The CDR3 spells CSVEDARAAKNIQYF. The CDR3 DNA reads TGCAGCGTTGAAGATGCCAGGGCGGCCAAAAACATTCAGTACTTC.

Of note for this clonotype: A single base separates this from a much larger clone, so it may be a read error. V and J are TRBV20-1 and TRBJ1-5, with 12 bases matching TRBD1. CDR3 length: 18 amino acids. Germline V lookup: CDR1 DFQATT, CDR2 SNEGSKA (reference sequence). After removal of 6 bases from V and 4 bases from J, the junction contained 16 bases not matched to a gene. CDR3 nucleotides: TGCAGTGCCGGAGGGTTCCCAGGGACAGGGGGCCGGAATCAGCCCCAGCATTTT. It encodes CSAGGFPGTGGRNQPQHF.

As to this clonotype: Its ends do not fully match the called genes, so a read error is possible. As DNA, the CDR3 is TGTACCAGCAGTCTCGTTTCCGGGACAGGGGGCGGGGAGCAGTACTTC. Translated, it gives CTSSLVSGTGGGEQYF. V is TRBV4-2 and J is TRBJ2-7; the match to TRBD1 covers 12 bases. Germline V lookup: CDR1 LGHNA, CDR2 YNFKEQ. This CDR3 has 16 amino acids.

A note on this clonotype: The junction differs from germline at one of its ends, possibly a read error. The chain recombines TRBV10-2 with TRBJ2-1; no firm D call. Germline CDR1 is WSHSY and CDR2 is SAAADI. The CDR3 covers 15 residues. The CDR3 bases are TGCGCCAGCAGTGAGACGACTGCCTCCTACAACGAGCAGTTCTTC. Amino acid sequence: CASSETTASYNEQFF.

With respect to this clonotype: A read error is likely, as this CDR3 ends without the conserved phenylalanine or tryptophan. The rearrangement uses TRBV4-1 and TRBJ2-4; D is unclear. Germline V CDR1 and CDR2: MGHRA, YSYEKL. The CDR3 totals 17 residues. Trimming took 0 bases from V and 0 from J, leaving 12 bases between them. The CDR3 bases are TGCGCCAGCAGCCAAGATCCCGATGCAAAAGCCAAAAACATTCAGTACATC. It specifies CASSQDPDAKAKNIQYI.

This clonotype has just one count. One end of the junction fails to match germline, which may point to a read error. This sequence joins TRBV10-2 and TRBJ2-1, with TRBD2 identical over 7 bases. There are 15 residues in the CDR3. CDR1 is WSHSY and CDR2 is SAAADI in the germline V gene. CDR3 coding DNA: TGCGCCAGCAGTGAGTCGAGACTAGCTGGCAATGGGCAGTTCTTC. Its protein is CASSESRLAGNGQFF.

This chain joins TRBV28 and TRBJ2-5, with 8 nucleotides matching TRBD1. This CDR3 spans 14 amino acids. V gave up 7 bases and J gave up 4 bases; unmatched junction bases: 8. Germline CDR1 reads MDHEN; CDR2 reads SYDVKM. The CDR3 nucleotides read TGTGCCAGCACTCCGGACAGGGTGATAGAGACCCAGTACTTC. Residues: CASTPDRVIETQYF.

On this clonotype itself: An end of the junction differs from the germline gene, which may be a read error. The J gene is TRBJ2-1, the V gene TRBV6-5; 8 nucleotides agree with TRBD2. The germline V gene encodes CDR1 MNHEY and CDR2 SVGAGI. The length of the CDR3 is 14 residues. The CDR3 nucleotides are TGTGCCAACAGTCAAGTCGGGGGGGTGATTGAGCTGTTCTTC. Translated: CANSQVGGVIELFF.

Comment on this clonotype: A read error may produce the germline difference seen at one junction end. This chain uses TRBV5-5 with TRBJ2-1; D is possibly TRBD1 (5 bases). Germline CDR1 is SGHKS and CDR2 is YYEKEE (reference sequence). The CDR3 has 13 amino acids. The CDR3 DNA sequence: TGTGTCAGCAGCTACCGAACAGGCAATGAGCAGTTCTTC. Amino acid sequence: CVSSYRTGNEQFF.

The rearrangement uses TRBV11-2 and TRBJ2-1; 11 positions match TRBD2. Germline CDR1 reads SGHAT; CDR2 reads FQNNGV. The trim removed 2 bases at V and 10 bases at J, leaving 10 bases unmatched. The CDR3 has 16 amino acids. In DNA form, the CDR3 reads TGTGCCAGCAGCTTAAAGACTAGCGGGAAGGGTAAAGAGCAGTTCTTC. Residues: CASSLKTSGKGKEQFF.

The chain carries TRBV24-1 and TRBJ1-2, with D perhaps matching TRBD1 (5 bases). Trimming took 8 bases from V and 0 from J, leaving 12 bases between them. The CDR3 consists of 14 residues. Per germline, CDR1 KGHDR and CDR2 SFDVKD. DNA of the CDR3: TGTGCCACCATTGGTTGGACAACTAACTATGGCTACACCTTC. Protein product: CATIGWTTNYGYTF.

With regard to this clonotype: As the CDR3 is not closed by the conserved phenylalanine or tryptophan, this likely results from a read error. The rearrangement joins TRBV7-9 to TRBJ2-1; 9 bases align to TRBD2. CDR1 is SEHNR, CDR2 FQNEAQ, per germline (reference sequence). This CDR3 contains 15 residues. The CDR3 DNA reads as TGTGCCAGCGGCTTCGGCGGGGGGGGGACAGCTGAGCAGTTCTTA. This codes for CASGFGGGGTAEQFL.

Note on this clonotype: The junction shows a germline mismatch at one end, possibly a read error. The genes are TRBV11-2 and TRBJ1-2; TRBD1 might be the D (6 bases). The germline V gene encodes CDR1 SGHAT and CDR2 FQNNGV. This CDR3 spans 15 amino acids. CDR3 protein: CVSSPIQGSGYGYTF. CDR3 nucleotide sequence: TGTGTCAGTAGCCCAATACAGGGATCGGGCTATGGTTACACCTTC.